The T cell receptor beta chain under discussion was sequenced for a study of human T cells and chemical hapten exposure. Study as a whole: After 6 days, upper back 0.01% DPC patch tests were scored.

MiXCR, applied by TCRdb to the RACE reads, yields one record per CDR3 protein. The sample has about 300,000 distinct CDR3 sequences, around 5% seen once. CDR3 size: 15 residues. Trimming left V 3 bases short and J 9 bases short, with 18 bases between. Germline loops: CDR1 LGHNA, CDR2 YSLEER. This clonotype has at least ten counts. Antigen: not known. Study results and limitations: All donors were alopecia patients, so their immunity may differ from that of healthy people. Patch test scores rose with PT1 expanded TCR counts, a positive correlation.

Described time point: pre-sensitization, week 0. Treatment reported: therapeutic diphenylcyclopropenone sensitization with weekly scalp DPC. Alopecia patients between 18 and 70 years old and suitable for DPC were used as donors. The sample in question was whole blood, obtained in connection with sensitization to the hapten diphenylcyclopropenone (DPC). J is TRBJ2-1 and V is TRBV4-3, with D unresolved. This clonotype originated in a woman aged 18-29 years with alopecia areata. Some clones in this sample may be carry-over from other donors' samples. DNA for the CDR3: TGCGCCAGCAGCCAGTCGAGCCCTCATTTCGGTGAGCAGTTCTTC. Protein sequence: CASSQSSPHFGEQFF.